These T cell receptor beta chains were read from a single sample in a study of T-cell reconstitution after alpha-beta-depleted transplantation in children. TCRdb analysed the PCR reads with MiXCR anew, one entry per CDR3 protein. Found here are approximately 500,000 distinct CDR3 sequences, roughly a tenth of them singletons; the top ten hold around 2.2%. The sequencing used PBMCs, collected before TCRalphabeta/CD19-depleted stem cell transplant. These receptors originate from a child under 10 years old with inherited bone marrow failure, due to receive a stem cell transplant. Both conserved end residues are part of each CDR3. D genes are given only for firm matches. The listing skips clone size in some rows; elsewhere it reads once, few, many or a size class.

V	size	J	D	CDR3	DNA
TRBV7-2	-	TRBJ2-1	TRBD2	CASIPFREGPHNEQFF	TGTGCCAGCATCCCTTTTCGGGAGGGCCCCCACAATGAGCAGTTCTTC
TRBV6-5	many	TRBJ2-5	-	CASSYFGETQYF	TGTGCCAGCAGTTACTTTGGAGAGACCCAGTACTTC
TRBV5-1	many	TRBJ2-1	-	CASSKPDGGSYNEQFF	TGCGCCAGCAGCAAACCTGACGGAGGCTCCTACAATGAGCAGTTCTTC
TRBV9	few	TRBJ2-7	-	CASSVAGLGYEQYF	TGTGCCAGCAGCGTAGCAGGGTTAGGCTACGAGCAGTACTTC
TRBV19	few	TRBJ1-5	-	CASSIQGRYQPQHF	TGTGCCAGTAGTATACAGGGCCGCTATCAGCCCCAGCATTTT
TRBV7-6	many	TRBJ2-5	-	CASSLAPQGRETQYF	TGTGCCAGCAGCTTAGCGCCACAGGGTAGGGAGACCCAGTACTTC
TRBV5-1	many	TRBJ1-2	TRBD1	CASSWRWGDRADGYTF	TGCGCCAGCAGCTGGCGGTGGGGGGACAGGGCCGATGGCTACACCTTC
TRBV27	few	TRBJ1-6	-	CASSEGRNSPLHF	TGTGCCAGCAGTGAGGGACGTAATTCACCCCTCCACTTT
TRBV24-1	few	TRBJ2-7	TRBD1	CATSGTGPIYEQYF	TGTGCCACCAGTGGGACAGGGCCAATCTACGAGCAGTACTTC
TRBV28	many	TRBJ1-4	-	CASSPLRGNEEKLFF	TGTGCCAGCAGTCCTCTCCGGGGTAATGAGGAAAAACTGTTTTTT
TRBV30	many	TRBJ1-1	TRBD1	CAWSLLRQGGTEAFF	TGTGCCTGGAGCCTACTACGACAGGGTGGCACTGAAGCTTTCTTT
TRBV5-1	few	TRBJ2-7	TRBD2	CASSLASGSHEQYF	TGCGCCAGCAGCTTGGCCAGCGGGAGCCACGAGCAGTACTTC
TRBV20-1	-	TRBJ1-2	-	CSARDVNTGDYGYTF	TGCAGTGCTAGAGATGTTAATACAGGAGACTATGGCTACACCTTC
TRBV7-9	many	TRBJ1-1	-	CASSYGQPYETEAFF	TGTGCCAGCAGCTACGGACAGCCCTATGAAACTGAAGCTTTCTTT
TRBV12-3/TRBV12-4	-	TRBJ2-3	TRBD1	CASSPRGRTGGTDTQYF	TGTGCCAGCAGCCCCCGCGGACGGACAGGGGGCACAGATACGCAGTATTTT
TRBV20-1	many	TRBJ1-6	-	CSARVPDSPLHF	TGCAGTGCTAGAGTGCCGGATTCACCCCTCCACTTT
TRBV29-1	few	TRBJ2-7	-	CSAWRGYEQYF	TGCAGCGCTTGGAGGGGTTACGAGCAGTACTTC
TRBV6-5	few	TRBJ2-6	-	CASSSRGGPIILTF	TGTGCCAGCAGTTCCCGCGGCGGGCCTATAATCCTGACTTTC
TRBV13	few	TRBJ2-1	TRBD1	CASSLRDRGSNEQFF	TGTGCCAGCAGCTTACGGGACAGGGGATCAAATGAGCAGTTCTTC
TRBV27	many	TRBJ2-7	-	CASSLSRVAYEQYF	TGTGCCAGCAGTTTAAGCAGGGTAGCCTACGAGCAGTACTTC
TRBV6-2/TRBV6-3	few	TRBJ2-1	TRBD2	CASREPGLAGTSKEQFF	TGTGCCAGCAGGGAACCGGGACTAGCGGGGACCTCTAAGGAGCAGTTCTTC
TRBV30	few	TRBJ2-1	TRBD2	CAWSSSWLAGNEQFF	TGTGCCTGGAGTTCGTCCTGGCTAGCGGGAAATGAGCAGTTCTTC
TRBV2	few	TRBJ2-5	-	CASSSGRFQETQYF	TGTGCCAGCAGTTCCGGACGGTTCCAAGAGACCCAGTACTTC
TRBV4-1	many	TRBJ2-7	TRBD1	CASSQVRDRAYEQYF	TGCGCCAGCAGCCAAGTCCGGGACAGAGCCTACGAGCAGTACTTC
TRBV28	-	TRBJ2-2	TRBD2	CASSLLAAPGELFF	TGTGCCAGCAGTTTACTAGCGGCCCCCGGGGAGCTGTTTTTT
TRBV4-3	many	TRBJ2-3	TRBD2	CASSQDGIAGGSDTQYF	TGCGCCAGCAGCCAAGACGGGATAGCGGGAGGGTCAGATACGCAGTATTTT
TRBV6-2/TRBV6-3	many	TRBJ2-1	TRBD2	CASSYSDAGAGFF	TGTGCCAGCAGTTACTCGGATGCGGGAGCCGGGTTCTTC
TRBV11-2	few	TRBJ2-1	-	CASTDGNEQFF	TGTGCCAGCACGGATGGGAACGAGCAGTTCTTC
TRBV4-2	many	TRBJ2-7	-	CASSLGHYYEQYF	TGTGCCAGCAGCTTGGGACACTACTACGAGCAGTACTTC
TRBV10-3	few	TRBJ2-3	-	CASATAGDTQYF	TGTGCCAGCGCCACGGCGGGAGATACGCAGTATTTT
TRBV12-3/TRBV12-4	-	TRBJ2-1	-	CASSITGTNSEQFF	TGTGCCAGCAGCATCACCGGGACAAATTCTGAGCAGTTCTTC
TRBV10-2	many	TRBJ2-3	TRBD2	CASSERGLLTDTQYF	TGCGCCAGCAGTGAGAGGGGACTACTCACAGATACGCAGTATTTT
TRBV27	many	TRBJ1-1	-	CASSLSRGGTEAFF	TGTGCCAGCAGTTTATCCAGGGGCGGAACTGAAGCTTTCTTT